This TCR beta chain was sequenced in a study of spatial heterogeneity in lung cancer. In the study overall: Consistently, beta-chain sequences turned up in larger numbers than alpha-chain sequences did. Study outcomes and limitations: Tumor mutation counts were tracked by expanded intratumoral alpha and beta TCR counts.

Using its own MiXCR run on the 5' RACE reads, TCRdb lists one record per CDR3 protein. The sample lists about 13,000 distinct CDR3 sequences; roughly 5.5% were seen once. As to time point: sample taken at primary tumor resection. Samples were obtained from some 70 donors, all untreated early-stage non-small cell lung cancer patients. Whole RNA obtained from tumor, nontumor lung or frozen PBMC underwent sequencing without sorting. Points on this clonotype: What it recognizes is unknown.

Per the germline V gene, CDR1 is MNHNS and CDR2 is SASEGT. The trim removed 7 bases at V and 7 bases at J, leaving 11 bases unmatched. The CDR3 sequence is 15 residues long. V and J are TRBV6-1 and TRBJ1-5; TRBD1 agrees at 9 bases. The clonotype originates from a male donor with early-stage non-small cell lung cancer. Specimen: lung tumor tissue, collected at surgery. The CDR3 DNA reads TGTGCCAGCACCTACTACGGGACAGGGAAGCAGCCCCAGCATTTT. It codes for CASTYYGTGKQPQHF.